Detailed here is one T cell receptor (beta chain). Its antigen is still unknown. Trimming left V 0 bases short and J 6 bases short, with 8 bases between. This CDR3 spans 13 amino acids. Germline V gene sequence: CDR1 GTSNPN, CDR2 SVGIG (reference sequence). The sample belongs to a study of T cell responses to AZD1222 COVID-19 vaccine. Turning to the study itself: Second-dose intervals of approximately 4 or approximately 12 weeks were pooled.

Overall study results and limits: Baseline seropositivity characterized only a handful of AZD1222 recipients. Spike-specific TCR breadth and depth were elevated following two AZD1222 doses.

Clones were read by immunoSEQ multiplex PCR, and TCRdb kept only the in-frame ones, dropping some. The profile shows about 120,000 clones, roughly 87% of them singletons. Sequencing was performed on peripheral blood, taken on day 0 of AZD1222 vaccination. The TCR was taken from an adult in good health. This chain joins TRBV30 and TRBJ2-2; tentative D call: TRBD2 (5 bases). The CDR3 loop reads CAWSVEGAGELFF. As DNA, the CDR3 is TGTGCCTGGAGTGTAGAGGGAGCCGGGGAGCTGTTTTTT.